A selection of T cell receptor beta chains follows, all from one sample in a study of T cell responses to AZD1222 COVID-19 vaccine. The method was immunoSEQ multiplex PCR; TCRdb's version includes in-frame clones alone and lacks a portion of them. The sample gives about 180,000 clones, 70% to 90% of which show up once; about 0.49% is in the top ten. This specimen was peripheral blood, taken on day 0 of AZD1222 vaccination. Receptor source: an adult in good health. CDR3s include the opening cysteine and the closing phenylalanine or tryptophan. The D gene is left open where the match is weak. Expanded clones get a size class; other rows say once, few or many, or leave the size out.

v_gene,j_gene,abundance,d_gene,CDR3aa,CDR3nt
TRBV30,TRBJ1-5,.,.,CAWSVGGTQPQHF,TGTGCCTGGAGTGTAGGTGGGACTCAGCCCCAGCATTTT
TRBV7-7,TRBJ2-2,.,TRBD1,CASSNDRDGYAGELFF,TGTGCTAGCAGCAATGACAGGGACGGTTATGCCGGGGAGCTGTTTTTT
TRBV28,TRBJ1-2,.,TRBD1,CASSLPDRGGYGYTF,TGTGCCAGCAGTTTACCTGACAGGGGTGGCTATGGCTACACCTTC
TRBV28,TRBJ2-7,.,TRBD2,CASSSGSGSYEQYF,TGTGCCAGCAGTTCGGGTAGCGGGAGTTACGAGCAGTACTTC
TRBV24-1,TRBJ1-5,.,.,CATSDRQGSNQPQHF,TGTGCCACCAGTGATCGGCAGGGATCAAATCAGCCCCAGCATTTT
TRBV4-1,TRBJ1-1,.,.,CASRDSRRGTEAFF,TGCGCCAGCAGGGATTCACGGAGGGGCACTGAAGCTTTCTTT
TRBV9,TRBJ1-1,few,.,CASSPRRATEAFF,TGTGCCAGCAGCCCCCGACGCGCCACTGAAGCTTTCTTT
TRBV7-9,TRBJ1-4,.,TRBD1,CASSPGTGNEKLFF,TGTGCCAGCAGCCCCGGGACAGGCAATGAAAAACTGTTTTTT
TRBV9,TRBJ2-7,.,TRBD2,CASGRTSGNYEQYF,TGTGCCAGCGGCCGGACTAGCGGGAATTACGAGCAGTACTTC
TRBV4-3,TRBJ1-1,.,.,CASSQALMNTEAFF,TGCGCCAGCAGCCAAGCGCTCATGAACACTGAAGCTTTCTTT
TRBV9,TRBJ1-1,.,TRBD1,CASSVGTGGLAEAFF,TGTGCCAGCAGCGTGGGGACAGGGGGCCTGGCTGAAGCTTTCTTT
TRBV15,TRBJ2-3,.,.,CATSRDGRVSDTQYF,TGTGCCACCAGCAGAGATGGCAGGGTGTCAGATACGCAGTATTTT
TRBV3-1/TRBV3-2,TRBJ2-7,few,TRBD2,CASSQDRLAGYEQYF,TGTGCCAGCAGCCAAGACAGGCTAGCGGGGTACGAGCAGTACTTC
TRBV28,TRBJ1-2,.,TRBD1,CASSLSGTGGEMYGYTF,TGTGCCAGCAGTTTATCTGGGACAGGGGGCGAAATGTATGGCTACACCTTC
TRBV27,TRBJ1-1,.,.,CASSPQGNTEAFF,TGTGCCAGCAGCCCTCAGGGAAACACTGAAGCTTTCTTT
TRBV11-3,TRBJ2-3,.,TRBD2,CASSRGLAGERTQYF,TGTGCCAGCAGCAGGGGACTAGCGGGAGAACGTACGCAGTATTTT
TRBV19,TRBJ1-2,.,.,CASSQGFVSSYTF,TGTGCCAGTAGCCAGGGGTTCGTGTCGAGCTACACCTTC
TRBV6-5,TRBJ2-5,.,TRBD2,CASSYGPGGRETQYF,TGTGCCAGCAGTTACGGTCCGGGGGGGCGGGAGACCCAGTACTTC
TRBV27,TRBJ1-1,once,.,CASRRGIYTEAFF,TGTGCCAGCAGGCGGGGGATTTACACTGAAGCTTTCTTT
TRBV7-2,TRBJ1-3,.,.,CASSLGGGNGNTIYF,TGTGCCAGCAGCTTAGGGGGGGGGAATGGAAACACCATATATTTT
TRBV6-5,TRBJ1-1,many,.,CASSYEGESTEAFF,TGTGCCAGCAGTTACGAGGGGGAGAGCACTGAAGCTTTCTTT
TRBV5-4,TRBJ2-2,.,TRBD2,CASSVGAREDTGELFF,TGTGCCAGCAGCGTGGGGGCGCGGGAGGACACCGGGGAGCTGTTTTTT
TRBV9,TRBJ1-2,once,TRBD1,CASSAWGQLYGYTF,TGTGCCAGCAGCGCCTGGGGACAGCTCTATGGCTACACCTTC
TRBV12-5,TRBJ1-1,.,TRBD1,CASGLVPKDRAGNTEAFF,TGTGCTAGTGGTTTGGTACCGAAGGACAGGGCCGGAAACACTGAAGCTTTCTTT
TRBV25-1,TRBJ2-1,once,.,CASSLREWVNEQFF,TGTGCCAGCAGTCTACGGGAATGGGTCAATGAGCAGTTCTTC
TRBV2,TRBJ2-3,.,TRBD2,CASSEASGRAKYTQYF,TGTGCCAGCAGTGAAGCTAGCGGGAGGGCCAAGTATACGCAGTATTTT
TRBV7-9,TRBJ1-1,few,TRBD1,CASSPDREGWDTEAFF,TGTGCCAGCAGCCCGGACAGGGAGGGGTGGGATACTGAAGCTTTCTTT
TRBV23-1,TRBJ2-7,.,.,CASPGRSSGEQYF,TGCGCCAGTCCGGGACGGTCGTCAGGGGAGCAGTACTTC
TRBV28,TRBJ1-1,.,TRBD1,CASSLFPGGSLVTAFF,TGTGCCAGCAGTTTATTTCCAGGGGGTAGTCTTGTTACGGCTTTCTTT
TRBV11-2,TRBJ2-1,.,TRBD2,CASSTTRGGPGGQFF,TGTGCCAGCAGCACTACCCGGGGGGGCCCCGGGGGGCAGTTCTTC
TRBV5-1,TRBJ1-2,once,TRBD1,CASSGQGGLGYTF,TGCGCCAGCAGCGGTCAGGGGGGTCTTGGCTACACCTTC
TRBV21-1,TRBJ1-3,.,.,CASSTKGGQSESGNTIYF,TGTGCCAGCAGCACAAAAGGGGGACAGAGTGAATCTGGAAACACCATATATTTT
TRBV7-2,TRBJ2-2,few,TRBD2,CASSLVSGAGGPTGELFF,TGTGCCAGCAGCTTAGTATCGGGTGCGGGGGGGCCAACCGGGGAGCTGTTTTTT
TRBV30,TRBJ2-7,.,.,CAWSRQGAYEQYF,TGTGCCTGGAGTAGGCAGGGAGCCTACGAGCAGTACTTC
TRBV5-1,TRBJ2-5,.,TRBD2,CASSLRASGQETQYF,TGCGCCAGCAGCTTGCGGGCTAGCGGTCAAGAGACCCAGTACTTC
TRBV5-8,TRBJ1-1,.,.,CASSLGRHEAFF,TGTGCCAGCAGCTTGGGACGACATGAAGCTTTCTTT
TRBV3-1/TRBV3-2,TRBJ1-2,once,.,CASSQEARYGYTF,TGTGCCAGCAGCCAAGAAGCCCGCTATGGCTACACCTTC
TRBV6-6,TRBJ2-1,.,.,CASSYLGREQFF,TGTGCCAGCAGTTACCTGGGTCGTGAGCAGTTCTTC
TRBV3-1/TRBV3-2,TRBJ2-7,.,.,CASSQVTLTYEQYF,TGTGCCAGCAGCCAAGTTACACTAACCTACGAGCAGTACTTC
TRBV6-5,TRBJ1-2,.,.,CASSIAGTTGGGYTF,TGTGCCAGCAGTATAGCCGGGACCACTGGAGGTGGCTACACCTTC
TRBV28,TRBJ2-1,.,TRBD2,CASSPIPLAGGLLNEQFF,TGTGCCAGCAGTCCCATACCCCTAGCGGGAGGCCTTTTGAATGAGCAGTTCTTC
TRBV5-1,TRBJ1-3,.,.,CASSLSRANGNTIYF,TGCGCCAGCAGCTTGTCCAGGGCGAACGGAAACACCATATATTTT
TRBV28,TRBJ1-1,.,.,CASSLFPGGGTEAFF,TGTGCCAGCAGTCTTTTCCCGGGGGGGGGCACTGAAGCTTTCTTT
TRBV9,TRBJ1-2,few,.,CASSVEGLDGYTF,TGTGCCAGCAGCGTGGAGGGGTTGGATGGCTACACCTTC
TRBV19,TRBJ2-6,.,.,CASNPTAFSGANVLTF,TGTGCCAGTAACCCGACAGCCTTCTCTGGGGCCAACGTCCTGACTTTC
TRBV2,TRBJ2-7,.,.,CASTRGPYEQYF,TGTGCCAGCACCAGGGGACCCTACGAGCAGTACTTC
TRBV7-2,TRBJ1-6,.,.,CASSLAYRSSYNSPLHF,TGTGCCAGCAGCTTAGCGTACAGGAGCTCCTATAATTCACCCCTCCACTTT
TRBV30,TRBJ1-3,.,.,CAWTWGRVPSGNTIYF,TGTGCCTGGACATGGGGCAGGGTGCCCTCTGGAAACACCATATATTTT
TRBV28,TRBJ2-6,.,.,CASSLQGSGANVLTF,TGTGCCAGCAGTTTACAGGGATCTGGGGCCAACGTCCTGACTTTC
TRBV9,TRBJ1-6,.,.,CASSVEEGSPLHF,TGTGCCAGCAGCGTAGAGGAGGGATCACCCCTCCACTTT
TRBV11-3,TRBJ2-1,.,TRBD2,CASSITSAIDNEQFF,TGTGCCAGCAGCATTACTAGCGCCATTGACAATGAGCAGTTCTTC
TRBV13,TRBJ2-7,.,.,CASSFGVGGPLIEQYF,TGTGCCAGCAGCTTTGGTGTAGGCGGCCCTCTGATCGAGCAGTACTTC
TRBV27,TRBJ2-1,.,TRBD2,CASSLRLAGGPDNEQFF,TGTGCCAGCAGTTTAAGACTAGCGGGAGGGCCAGATAATGAGCAGTTCTTC
TRBV19,TRBJ2-3,.,TRBD1,CASQQQGTDTQYF,TGTGCCAGTCAACAACAGGGGACAGATACGCAGTATTTT
TRBV28,TRBJ1-2,.,.,CASSLSLQSYGYTF,TGTGCCAGCAGTTTATCCTTACAGTCATATGGCTACACCTTC
TRBV19,TRBJ2-3,few,.,CASSMLTDTQYF,TGTGCCAGTAGTATGCTGACAGATACGCAGTATTTT
TRBV28,TRBJ1-1,.,.,CASRLTGFTEAFF,TGTGCCAGCAGGCTCACAGGGTTCACTGAAGCTTTCTTT
TRBV29-1,TRBJ1-1,.,.,CSVEGVGGTEAFF,TGCAGCGTTGAGGGTGTCGGGGGCACTGAAGCTTTCTTT
TRBV5-1,TRBJ2-3,.,TRBD2,CASNGLAGRTDTQYF,TGCGCCAGCAATGGTCTAGCGGGACGCACAGATACGCAGTATTTT